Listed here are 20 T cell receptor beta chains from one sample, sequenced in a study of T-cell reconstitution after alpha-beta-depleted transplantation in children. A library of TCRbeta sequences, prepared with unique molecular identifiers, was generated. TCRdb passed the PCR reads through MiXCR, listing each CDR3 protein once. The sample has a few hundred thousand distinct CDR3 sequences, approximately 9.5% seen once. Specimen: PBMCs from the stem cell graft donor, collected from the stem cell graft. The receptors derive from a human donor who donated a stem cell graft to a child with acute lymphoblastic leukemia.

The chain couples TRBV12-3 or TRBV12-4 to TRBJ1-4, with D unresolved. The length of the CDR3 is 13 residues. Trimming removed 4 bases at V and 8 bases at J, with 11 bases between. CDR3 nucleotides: TGTGCCAGCAGTTCTTCCTCTGGGGAAAAACTGTTTTTT. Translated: CASSSSSGEKLFF.

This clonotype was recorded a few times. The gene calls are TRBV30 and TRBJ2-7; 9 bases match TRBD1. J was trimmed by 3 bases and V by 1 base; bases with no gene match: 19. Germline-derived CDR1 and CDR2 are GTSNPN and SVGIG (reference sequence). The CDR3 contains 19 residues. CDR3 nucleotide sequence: TGTGCCTGGAGTGACCCTTCTCCTAATAAGGACAGGGGTGGCTACGAGCAGTACTTC. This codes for CAWSDPSPNKDRGGYEQYF.

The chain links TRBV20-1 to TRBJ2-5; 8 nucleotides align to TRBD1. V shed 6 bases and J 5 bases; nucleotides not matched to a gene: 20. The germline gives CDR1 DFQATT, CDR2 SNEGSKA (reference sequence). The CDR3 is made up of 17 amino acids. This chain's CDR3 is CSARGDRGRGKRETQYF. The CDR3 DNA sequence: TGCAGTGCCAGGGGCGACAGGGGTAGGGGGAAAAGGGAGACCCAGTACTTC.

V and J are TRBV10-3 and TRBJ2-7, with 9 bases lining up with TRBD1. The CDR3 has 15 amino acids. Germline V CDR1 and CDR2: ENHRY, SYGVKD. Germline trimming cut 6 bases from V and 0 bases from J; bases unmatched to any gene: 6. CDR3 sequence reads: CAIRRTGANSYEQYF. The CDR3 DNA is TGTGCCATCAGGAGGACAGGGGCCAACTCCTACGAGCAGTACTTC.

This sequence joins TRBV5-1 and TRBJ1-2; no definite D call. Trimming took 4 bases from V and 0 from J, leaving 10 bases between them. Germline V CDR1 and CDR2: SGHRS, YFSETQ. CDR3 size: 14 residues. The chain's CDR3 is CASSLARTNYGYTF. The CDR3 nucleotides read TGCGCCAGCAGCCTAGCGAGAACTAACTATGGCTACACCTTC.

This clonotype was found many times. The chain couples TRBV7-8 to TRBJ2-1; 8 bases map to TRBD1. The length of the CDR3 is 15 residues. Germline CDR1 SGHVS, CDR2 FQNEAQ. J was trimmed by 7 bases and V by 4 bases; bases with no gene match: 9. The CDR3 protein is CASSSDRGVANEQFF. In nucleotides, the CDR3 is TGTGCCAGCAGCTCCGACAGGGGAGTGGCAAATGAGCAGTTCTTC.

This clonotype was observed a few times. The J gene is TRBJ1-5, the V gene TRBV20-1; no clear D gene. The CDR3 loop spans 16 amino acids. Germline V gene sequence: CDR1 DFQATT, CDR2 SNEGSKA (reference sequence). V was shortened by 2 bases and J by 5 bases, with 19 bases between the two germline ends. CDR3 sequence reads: CSARSHGKGRDQPQHF. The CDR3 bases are TGCAGTGCTAGAAGCCACGGGAAGGGAAGGGATCAGCCCCAGCATTTT.

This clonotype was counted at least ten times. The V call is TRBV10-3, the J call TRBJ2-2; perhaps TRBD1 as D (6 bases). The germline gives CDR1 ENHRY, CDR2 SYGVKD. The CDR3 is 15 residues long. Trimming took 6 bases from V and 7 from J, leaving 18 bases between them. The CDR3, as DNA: TGTGCCATCAGCGACCCAAAACAGGGTCACGGGGAGCTGTTTTTT. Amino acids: CAISDPKQGHGELFF.

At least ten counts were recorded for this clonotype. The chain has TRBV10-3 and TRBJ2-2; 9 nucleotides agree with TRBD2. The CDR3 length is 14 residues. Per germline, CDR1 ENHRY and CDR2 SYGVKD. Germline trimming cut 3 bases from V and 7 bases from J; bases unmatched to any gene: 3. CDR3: CAISEAGGGGELFF. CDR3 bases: TGTGCCATCAGTGAAGCGGGGGGCGGCGGGGAGCTGTTTTTT.

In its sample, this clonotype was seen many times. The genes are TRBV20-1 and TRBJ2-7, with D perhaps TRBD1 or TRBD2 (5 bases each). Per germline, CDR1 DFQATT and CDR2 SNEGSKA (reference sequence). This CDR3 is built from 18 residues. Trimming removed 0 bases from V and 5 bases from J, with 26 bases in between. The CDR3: CSARDSGSIRGFFHEQYF. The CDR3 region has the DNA TGCAGTGCTAGAGATAGTGGGAGTATAAGGGGCTTTTTCCACGAGCAGTACTTC.

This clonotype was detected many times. CDR3 region: CASSRDRVDAGELFF. The CDR3 bases are TGTGCCAGCAGCCGAGACAGGGTCGATGCCGGGGAGCTGTTTTTT. The genes are TRBV6-5 and TRBJ2-2; the match to TRBD1 covers 7 bases. V shed 6 bases and J 6 bases; nucleotides not matched to a gene: 10. The CDR3 is 15 amino acids. The germline V gene has CDR1 MNHEY and CDR2 SVGAGI.

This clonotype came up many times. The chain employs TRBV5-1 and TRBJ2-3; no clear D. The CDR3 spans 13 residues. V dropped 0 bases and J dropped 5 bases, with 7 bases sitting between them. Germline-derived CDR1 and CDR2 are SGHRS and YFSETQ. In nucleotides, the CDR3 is TGCGCCAGCAGCTTGGAAGCCGTAGATACGCAGTATTTT. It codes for CASSLEAVDTQYF.

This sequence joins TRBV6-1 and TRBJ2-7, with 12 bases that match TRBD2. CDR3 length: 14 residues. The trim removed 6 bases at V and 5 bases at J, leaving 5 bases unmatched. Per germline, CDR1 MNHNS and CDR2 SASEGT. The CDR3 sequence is CASRHTSGGNEQYF. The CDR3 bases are TGTGCCAGCAGACACACTAGCGGGGGGAACGAGCAGTACTTC.

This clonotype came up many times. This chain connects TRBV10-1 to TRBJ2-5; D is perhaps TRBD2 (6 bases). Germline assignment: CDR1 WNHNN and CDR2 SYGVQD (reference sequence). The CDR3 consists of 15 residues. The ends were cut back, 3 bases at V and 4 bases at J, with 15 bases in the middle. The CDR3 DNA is TGCGCCAGCAGTGATTATGCGGGGTTAGGAGAGACCCAGTACTTC. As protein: CASSDYAGLGETQYF.

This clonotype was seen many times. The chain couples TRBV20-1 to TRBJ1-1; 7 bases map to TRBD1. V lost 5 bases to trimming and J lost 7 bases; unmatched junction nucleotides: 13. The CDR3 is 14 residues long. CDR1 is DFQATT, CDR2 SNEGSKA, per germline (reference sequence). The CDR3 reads CSAWSGQNRNEAFF. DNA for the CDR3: TGCAGTGCTTGGTCGGGACAGAATAGAAATGAAGCTTTCTTT.

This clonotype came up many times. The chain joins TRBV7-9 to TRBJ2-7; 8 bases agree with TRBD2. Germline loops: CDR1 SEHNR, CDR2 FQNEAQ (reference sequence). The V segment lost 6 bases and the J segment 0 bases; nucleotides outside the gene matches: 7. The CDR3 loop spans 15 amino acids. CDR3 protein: CASSPTSGNSYEQYF. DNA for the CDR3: TGTGCCAGCAGTCCAACTAGCGGTAACTCCTACGAGCAGTACTTC.

Here the CDR3 reads CASSPERTPNTEAFF. The CDR3 DNA sequence: TGTGCCAGCAGCCCCGAGAGGACACCAAACACTGAAGCTTTCTTT. The V and J genes are TRBV2 and TRBJ1-1; D might be TRBD1 (5 bases). The CDR3 is made up of 15 amino acids. Per germline, CDR1 SNHLY and CDR2 FYNNEI. With 6 bases removed from V and 2 bases from J, the gap between germline ends came to 16 bases.

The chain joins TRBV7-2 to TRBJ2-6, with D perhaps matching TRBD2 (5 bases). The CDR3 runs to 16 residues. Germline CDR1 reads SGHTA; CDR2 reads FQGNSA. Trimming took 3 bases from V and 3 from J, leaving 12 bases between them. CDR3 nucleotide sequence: TGTGCCAGCAGCTTTTCCGCGGGCGTTGGGGCCAACGTCCTGACTTTC. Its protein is CASSFSAGVGANVLTF.

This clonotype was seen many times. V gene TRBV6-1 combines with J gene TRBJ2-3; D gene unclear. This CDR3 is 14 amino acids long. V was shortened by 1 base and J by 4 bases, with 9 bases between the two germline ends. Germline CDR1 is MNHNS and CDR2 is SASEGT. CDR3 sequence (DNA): TGTGCCAGCAGTGAAGGACCGGTGGCAGATACGCAGTATTTT. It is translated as CASSEGPVADTQYF.

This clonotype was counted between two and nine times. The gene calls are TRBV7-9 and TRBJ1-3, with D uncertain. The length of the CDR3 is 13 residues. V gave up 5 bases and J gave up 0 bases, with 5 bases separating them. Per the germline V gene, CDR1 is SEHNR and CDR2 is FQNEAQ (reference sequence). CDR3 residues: CASSPSSGNTIYF. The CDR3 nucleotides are TGTGCCAGCAGCCCCAGCTCTGGAAACACCATATATTTT.